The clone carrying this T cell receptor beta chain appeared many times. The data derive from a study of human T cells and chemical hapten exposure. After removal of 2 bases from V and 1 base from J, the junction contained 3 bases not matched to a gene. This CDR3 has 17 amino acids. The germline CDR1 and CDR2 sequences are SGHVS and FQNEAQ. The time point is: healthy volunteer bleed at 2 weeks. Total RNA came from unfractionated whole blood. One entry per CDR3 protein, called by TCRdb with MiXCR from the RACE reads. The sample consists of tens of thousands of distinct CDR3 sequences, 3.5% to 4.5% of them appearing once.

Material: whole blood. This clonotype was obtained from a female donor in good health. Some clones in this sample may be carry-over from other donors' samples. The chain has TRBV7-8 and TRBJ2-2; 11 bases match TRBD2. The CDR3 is CASSLRLAGGNTGELFF. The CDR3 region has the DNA TGTGCCAGCAGCTTACGTCTAGCGGGGGGGAACACCGGGGAGCTGTTTTTT.